These 12 T cell receptor beta chains share one sample of origin, sequenced in a study of shared clonotypes between healthy human individuals. TCRdb's copy holds only in-frame clones and misses some; the assay was immunoSEQ multiplex PCR. The data contain 2 million to 2.5 million clones, about 92% of them singletons. Sequenced: naive CD4+ T cells from PBMCs. Stated subset: CD45RA+ positively selected. The receptors shown here come from a man between 18 and 29 years old in good health. Some clones in this sample may be carry-over from other donors' samples.

The chain recombines TRBV13 with TRBJ2-7; maybe TRBD2 (6 bases). Germline CDR1 PRHDT, CDR2 FYEKMQ (reference sequence). This CDR3 has 16 amino acids. V lost 1 base and J lost 5, with 18 bases in between. The CDR3 loop is CASSLARGVTFNEQYF. The CDR3 nucleotides are TGTGCCAGCAGCTTAGCGCGGGGAGTCACCTTTAACGAGCAGTACTTC.

J is TRBJ1-4 and V is TRBV4-1, with D tentatively TRBD1 (5 bases). The CDR3 is 14 residues long. Trimming removed 4 bases from V and 5 bases from J, with 11 bases in between. Germline CDR1 reads MGHRA; CDR2 reads YSYEKL. The CDR3 loop is CASSLGGANEKLFF. The DNA for the CDR3 is TGCGCCAGCAGCCTTGGGGGTGCGAATGAAAAACTGTTTTTT.

This clone was counted a few times. The V gene is TRBV6-1, the J gene TRBJ1-1; unclear D gene. Between the trimmed V and J ends, which lost 8 bases and 7 bases, there was a span of 11 bases. From germline, CDR1 is MNHNS and CDR2 SASEGT. This CDR3 spans 11 amino acids. The DNA for the CDR3 is TGTGCCAGCTTAATTGGCGGTGAAGCTTTCTTT. Protein: CASLIGGEAFF.

This rearrangement joins TRBV19 to TRBJ1-2; D not resolved. V lost 3 bases and J 4 bases, leaving 9 bases between the germline ends. This CDR3 contains 13 residues. Germline CDR1 LNHDA, CDR2 SQIVND (reference sequence). The DNA of the CDR3 is TGTGCCAGTAGTATTAAAGGGAGCTATGGCTACACCTTC. Amino acid sequence: CASSIKGSYGYTF.

The gene calls are TRBV5-6 and TRBJ1-2, with D maybe TRBD1 (5 bases). Germline V gene sequence: CDR1 SGHDT, CDR2 YYEEEE. Deletions cut 3 bases from V and 2 bases from J, with 14 bases between. This CDR3 has 15 residues. CDR3 bases: TGTGCCAGCAGCTGGTTGGGGCAGGGAAACTATGGCTACACCTTC. Translation: CASSWLGQGNYGYTF.

V is TRBV5-6 and J is TRBJ1-2; TRBD1 is a possible D gene (6 bases). Trimming cost V 4 bases and J 4 bases, with 14 bases left between them. The germline CDR1 and CDR2 sequences are SGHDT and YYEEEE. The CDR3 contains 14 residues. CDR3 bases: TGTGCCAGCAGCCGGCCGGGACAACTCTATGGCTACACCTTC. Translation gives CASSRPGQLYGYTF.

This chain joins TRBV5-1 and TRBJ2-1; tentative D call: TRBD2 (6 bases). This CDR3 is built from 15 residues. Trimming took off 1 base at V and 7 bases at J, with 15 bases between the two ends. The germline CDR1 and CDR2 sequences are SGHRS and YFSETQ. CDR3 sequence (DNA): TGCGCCAGCAGCTTGTTCGGGTCCGGAGGGAATGAGCAGTTCTTC. It is translated as CASSLFGSGGNEQFF.

This clone was recorded only once. This chain joins TRBV28 and TRBJ2-2; 9 bases align to TRBD1. Looked up from germline, CDR1 is MDHEN and CDR2 is SYDVKM. J gave up 6 bases and V 4 bases, and 9 bases lay outside the gene matches. The CDR3 extends over 16 amino acids. The chain's CDR3 is CASSSPGQGFSGELFF. CDR3 DNA sequence: TGTGCCAGCAGTTCGCCGGGACAGGGTTTTTCCGGGGAGCTGTTTTTT.

The genes are TRBV5-1 and TRBJ2-5, with D possibly matching TRBD2 (7 bases). This CDR3 contains 15 residues. In germline, CDR1 is SGHRS, CDR2 YFSETQ. V gave up 0 bases and J gave up 4 bases, with 13 bases separating them. The CDR3 DNA reads as TGCGCCAGCAGCTTGGCCTTGGGAGGGGGAGAGACCCAGTACTTC. Encoded protein: CASSLALGGGETQYF.

This chain connects TRBV4-1 to TRBJ2-2; 11 bases fit TRBD2. With 0 bases clipped from V and 5 bases from J, the junction kept 20 bases outside the gene matches. There are 22 residues in the CDR3. Germline CDR1 and CDR2: MGHRA and YSYEKL. CDR3 DNA sequence: TGCGCCAGCAGCCAAGACCGTGGACTAGCGGGTGGTACAGGGGAGAGGACCGGGGAGCTGTTTTTT. It specifies CASSQDRGLAGGTGERTGELFF.

V and J are TRBV18 and TRBJ1-1, with TRBD1 identical over 7 bases. The CDR3 has 15 residues. Germline values: CDR1 KGHSH, CDR2 LQKENI. The J segment lost 1 base and the V segment lost 6 bases, leaving 8 bases of the junction unmatched. CDR3: CASSQQGGSNTEAFF. The CDR3 nucleotides are TGTGCCAGCTCCCAGCAGGGGGGGTCGAACACTGAAGCTTTCTTT. The variable domain in full, with the rest retrieved from reference TRBV18 and TRBJ1-1, is NAGVMQNPRHLVRRRGQEARLRCSPMKGHSHVYWYRQLPEEGLKFMVYLQKENIIDESGMPKERFSAEFPKEGPSILRIQQVVRGDSAAYFCASSQQGGSNTEAFFGQGTRLTVV.

This rearrangement joins TRBV5-1 to TRBJ2-3, with 10 positions matching TRBD2. This CDR3 comprises 13 residues. The germline V gene has CDR1 SGHRS and CDR2 YFSETQ. V lost 7 bases and J lost 1; bases outside the gene matches: 0. The CDR3 DNA follows: TGCGCCAGCGGACTAGCGGGCACAGATACGCAGTATTTT. This encodes CASGLAGTDTQYF.